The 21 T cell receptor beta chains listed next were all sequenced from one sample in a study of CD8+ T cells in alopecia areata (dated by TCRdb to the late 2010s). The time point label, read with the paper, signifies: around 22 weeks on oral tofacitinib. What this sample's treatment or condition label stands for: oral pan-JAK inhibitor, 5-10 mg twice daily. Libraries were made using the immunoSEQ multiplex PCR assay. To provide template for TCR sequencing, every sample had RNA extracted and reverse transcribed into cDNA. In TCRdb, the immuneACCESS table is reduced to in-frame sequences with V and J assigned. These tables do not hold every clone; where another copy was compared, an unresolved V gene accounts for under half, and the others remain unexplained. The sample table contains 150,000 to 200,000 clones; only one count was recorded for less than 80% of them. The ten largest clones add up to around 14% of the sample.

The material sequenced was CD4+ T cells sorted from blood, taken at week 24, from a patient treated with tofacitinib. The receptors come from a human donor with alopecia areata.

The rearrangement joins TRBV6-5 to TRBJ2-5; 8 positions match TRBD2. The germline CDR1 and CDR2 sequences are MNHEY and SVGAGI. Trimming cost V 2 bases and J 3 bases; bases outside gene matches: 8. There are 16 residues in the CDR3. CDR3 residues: CASSYGGSGAKETQYF. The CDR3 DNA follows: TGTGCCAGCAGTTACGGTGGTAGCGGGGCAAAAGAGACCCAGTACTTC.

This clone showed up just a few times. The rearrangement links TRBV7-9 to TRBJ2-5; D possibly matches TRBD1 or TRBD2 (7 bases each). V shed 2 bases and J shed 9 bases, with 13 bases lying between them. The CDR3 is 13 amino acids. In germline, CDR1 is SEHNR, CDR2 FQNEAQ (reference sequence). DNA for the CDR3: TGTGCCAGCAGCTTATCACAGGGGAGGGCCCAGTACTTC. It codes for CASSLSQGRAQYF.

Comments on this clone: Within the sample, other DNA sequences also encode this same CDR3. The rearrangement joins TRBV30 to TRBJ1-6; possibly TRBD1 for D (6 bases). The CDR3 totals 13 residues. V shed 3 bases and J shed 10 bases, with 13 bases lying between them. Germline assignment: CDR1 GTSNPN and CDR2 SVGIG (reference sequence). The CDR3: CAWRGQGRSPLHF. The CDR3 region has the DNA TGTGCCTGGAGGGGCCAGGGGAGATCACCCCTCCACTTT.

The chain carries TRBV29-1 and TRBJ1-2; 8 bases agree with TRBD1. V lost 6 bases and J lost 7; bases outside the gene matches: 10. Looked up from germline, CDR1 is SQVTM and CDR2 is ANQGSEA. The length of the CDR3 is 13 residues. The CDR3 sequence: CSVQTGGRIGYTF. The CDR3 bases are TGCAGCGTCCAAACAGGGGGAAGAATTGGCTACACCTTC.

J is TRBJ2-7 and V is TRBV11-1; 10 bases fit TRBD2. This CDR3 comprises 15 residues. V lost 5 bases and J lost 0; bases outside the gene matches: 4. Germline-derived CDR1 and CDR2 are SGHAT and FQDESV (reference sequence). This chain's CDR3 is CASSPTSGYSYEQYF. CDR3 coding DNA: TGTGCCAGCAGCCCGACTAGCGGGTACTCCTACGAGCAGTACTTC.

For the CDR3, the DNA is TGTGCCAGCATGCGCAGCGGAGGGAATACGCAGTATTTT. As protein: CASMRSGGNTQYF. J is TRBJ2-3 and V is TRBV6-5; maybe TRBD2 (6 bases). The V end was cut by 7 bases, the J end by 7 bases, with 15 bases between. Germline CDR1 and CDR2: MNHEY and SVGAGI. This CDR3 is built from 13 residues.

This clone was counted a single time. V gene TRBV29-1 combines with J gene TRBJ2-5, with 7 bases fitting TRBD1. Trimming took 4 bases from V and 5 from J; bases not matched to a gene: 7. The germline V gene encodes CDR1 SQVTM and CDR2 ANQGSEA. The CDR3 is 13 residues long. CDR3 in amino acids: CSVVRGLDETQYF. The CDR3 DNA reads TGCAGCGTTGTTAGGGGGCTTGACGAGACCCAGTACTTC.

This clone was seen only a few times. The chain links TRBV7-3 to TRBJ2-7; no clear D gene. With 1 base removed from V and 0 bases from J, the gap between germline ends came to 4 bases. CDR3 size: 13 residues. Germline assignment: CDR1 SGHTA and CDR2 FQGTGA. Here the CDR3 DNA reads TGTGCCAGCAGCTTAAGCACCTCCTACGAGCAGTACTTC. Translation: CASSLSTSYEQYF.

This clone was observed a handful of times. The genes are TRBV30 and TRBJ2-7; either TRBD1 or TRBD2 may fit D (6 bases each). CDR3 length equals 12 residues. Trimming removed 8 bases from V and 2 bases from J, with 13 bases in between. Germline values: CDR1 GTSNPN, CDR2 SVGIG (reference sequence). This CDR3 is CAGGGRPYEQYF. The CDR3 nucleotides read TGTGCCGGAGGGGGGAGACCCTACGAGCAGTACTTC.

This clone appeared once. CDR3 in amino acids: CSVERNRGYNYGYTF. CDR3 coding DNA: TGCAGCGTTGAAAGGAATCGGGGGTACAACTATGGCTACACCTTC. The chain couples TRBV29-1 to TRBJ1-2, with D possibly matching TRBD1 (5 bases). This CDR3 region has 15 residues. Germline lookup yields CDR1 SQVTM and CDR2 ANQGSEA. V was shortened by 2 bases and J by 2 bases, with 15 bases between the two germline ends.

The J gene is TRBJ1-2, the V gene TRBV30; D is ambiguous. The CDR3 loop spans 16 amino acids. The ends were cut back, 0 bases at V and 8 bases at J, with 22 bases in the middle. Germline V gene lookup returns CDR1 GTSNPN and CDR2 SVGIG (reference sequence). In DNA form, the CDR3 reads TGTGCCTGGAGTGTACCCGGTTCGACACCCCTTGAAGGCTACACCTTC. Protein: CAWSVPGSTPLEGYTF.

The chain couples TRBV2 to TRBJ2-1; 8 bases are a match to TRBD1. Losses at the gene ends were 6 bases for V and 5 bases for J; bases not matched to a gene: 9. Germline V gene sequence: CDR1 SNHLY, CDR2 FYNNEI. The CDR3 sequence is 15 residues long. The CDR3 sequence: CASRVDRGAHNEQFF. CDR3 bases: TGTGCCAGCAGAGTCGACAGGGGAGCCCACAATGAGCAGTTCTTC.

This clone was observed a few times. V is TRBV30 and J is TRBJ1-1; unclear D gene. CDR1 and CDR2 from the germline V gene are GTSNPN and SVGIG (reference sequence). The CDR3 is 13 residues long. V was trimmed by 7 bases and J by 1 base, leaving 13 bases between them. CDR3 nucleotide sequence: TGTGCCTTAGAACCCCGGGGGAACACTGAAGCTTTCTTT. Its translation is CALEPRGNTEAFF.

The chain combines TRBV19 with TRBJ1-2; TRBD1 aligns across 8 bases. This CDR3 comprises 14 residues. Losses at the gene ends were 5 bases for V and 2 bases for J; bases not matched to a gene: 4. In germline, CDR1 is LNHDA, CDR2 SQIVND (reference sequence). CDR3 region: CASSQNRGNYGYTF. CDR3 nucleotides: TGTGCCAGTAGTCAGAACAGGGGGAACTATGGCTACACCTTC.

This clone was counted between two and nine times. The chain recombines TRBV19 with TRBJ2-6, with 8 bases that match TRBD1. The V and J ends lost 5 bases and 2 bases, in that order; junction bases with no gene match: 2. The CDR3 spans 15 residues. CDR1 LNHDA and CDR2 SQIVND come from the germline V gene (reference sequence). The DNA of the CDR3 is TGTGCCAGTAGTCCCAGGGGGCCTGGGGCCAACGTCCTGACTTTC. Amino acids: CASSPRGPGANVLTF.

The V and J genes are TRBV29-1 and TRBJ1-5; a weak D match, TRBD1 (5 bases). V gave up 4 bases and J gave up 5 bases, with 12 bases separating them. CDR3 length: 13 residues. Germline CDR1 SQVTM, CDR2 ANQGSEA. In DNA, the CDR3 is TGCAGCGTTGGAGCGGGGCGTTATCAGCCCCAGCATTTT. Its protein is CSVGAGRYQPQHF.

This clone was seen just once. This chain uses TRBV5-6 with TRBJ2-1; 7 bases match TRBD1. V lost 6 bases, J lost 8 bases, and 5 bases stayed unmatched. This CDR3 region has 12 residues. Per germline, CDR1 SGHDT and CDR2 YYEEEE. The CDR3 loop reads CASNWDRDEQFF. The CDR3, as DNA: TGTGCCAGCAACTGGGACAGAGATGAGCAGTTCTTC.

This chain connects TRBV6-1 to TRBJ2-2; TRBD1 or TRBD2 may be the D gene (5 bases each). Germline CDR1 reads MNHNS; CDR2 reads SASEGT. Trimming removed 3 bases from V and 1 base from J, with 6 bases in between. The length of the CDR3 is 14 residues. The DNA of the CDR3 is TGTGCCAGCAGTGATGGGGGGAACACCGGGGAGCTGTTTTTT. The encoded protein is CASSDGGNTGELFF.

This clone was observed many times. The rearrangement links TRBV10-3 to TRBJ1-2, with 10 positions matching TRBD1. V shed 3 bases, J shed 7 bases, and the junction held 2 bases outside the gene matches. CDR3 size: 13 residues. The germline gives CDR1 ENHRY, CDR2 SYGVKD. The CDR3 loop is CAISDGTGVGYTF. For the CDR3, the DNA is TGTGCCATCAGTGATGGGACAGGGGTTGGCTACACCTTC.

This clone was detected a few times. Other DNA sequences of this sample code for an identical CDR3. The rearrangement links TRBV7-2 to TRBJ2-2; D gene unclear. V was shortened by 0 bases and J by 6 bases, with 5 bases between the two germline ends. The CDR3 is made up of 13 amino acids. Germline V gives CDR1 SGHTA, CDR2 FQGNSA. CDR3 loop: CASSLAGSGELFF. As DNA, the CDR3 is TGTGCCAGCAGCTTAGCGGGGTCCGGGGAGCTGTTTTTT.

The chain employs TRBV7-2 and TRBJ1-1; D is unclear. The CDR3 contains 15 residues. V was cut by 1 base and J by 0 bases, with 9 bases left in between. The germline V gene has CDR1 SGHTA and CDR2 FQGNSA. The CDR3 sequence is CASSLVLTMNTEAFF. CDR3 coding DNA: TGTGCCAGCAGCTTAGTCCTAACCATGAACACTGAAGCTTTCTTT.